This record looks at one T cell receptor beta chain sequence and its context. It lacks a known antigen. The record has no base qualities; no much larger clone is one base away. Library preparation used the immunoSEQ multiplex PCR assay. For the multiplex PCR, a mixture combining 60 forward primers for TCR Vbeta segments and 13 reverse primers for TCR Jbeta segments was used. The CDR3 region of rearranged TCR beta genes was amplified from genomic DNA by a multiplex PCR assay. Amplified TCR beta libraries were sequenced as 87-base-pair reads on the Illumina HiSeq System. The study's processing was this. In a later analysis, some 80 million unique TCR beta chains were counted across the 690 or so repertoires, and around 11 million of these chains were shared by at least two donors. Raw reads were error-corrected and collapsed into unique sequences with a nearest-neighbor algorithm that merged closely related sequences to remove PCR and sequencing errors. V, D and J gene segments were assigned by aligning CDR3 sequences to IMGT reference sequences. For a sequence to be retained, a match of at least six nucleotides to both a V gene segment and a J gene segment was required. Rearrangements were called productive when the CDR3 lacked stop codons and stayed in frame with V and J; all others were non-productive. CDR3 was defined by IMGT convention, running from the second conserved V-encoded cysteine to the conserved J-encoded phenylalanine. The earlier analysis of roughly 590 of the donors excluded sequences that lacked an unambiguous match to a single V gene segment. An earlier analysis of around 600 of the donors classified V segments as functional when productive rearrangements were above 56.7% and as segregating when the standard deviation between donors was above 5%. A statistical classification framework was built for diagnosing cytomegalovirus status from the catalog of TCR beta chain sequences. V and J gene assignment, in a later analysis, came from comparing TCR nucleotide sequences with IMGT/GENE-DB human TR gene sequences. Using the TCRdist pipeline, a later analysis assigned CDR3 sequences along with most-parsimonious VDJ recombination scenarios. In a later analysis, every TCR beta chain was defined by the combination of its CDR3 amino acid sequence and its V-gene family, and reads without a unique V-gene family were dropped. A later analysis removed nearly 600 highly shared, low-generation-probability nucleotide sequences to deal with suspected cross-contamination and a sequencing artifact. A later analysis calculated a clonal expansion index for each public chain from normalized within-repertoire ranks of inferred template counts. In a later analysis, generation probabilities were computed using a VDJ recombination model fitted to out-of-frame rearrangements, and the results were checked against IGoR. In a later analysis, TCR-TCR, TCR-HLA and TCR-CMV co-occurrence was scored with hypergeometric tests, and a repertoire-size bias correction was applied to TCR pairs. In a later analysis, false discovery rates were estimated by permuting HLA or CMV assignments 20 times. In a later analysis, co-occurring TCRs were grouped using DBSCAN, with TCRdist sequence similarity added in when clustering inside HLA-allele-positive subsets. Repertoires with fewer than 30,000 or more than 120,000 public chains, plus five repertoires with anomalous nucleotide sharing, were excluded from co-occurrence clustering. TCRdb re-hosts the immuneACCESS table, in-frame sequences only. Its copies lack some clones; in the studies checked, an unresolved V gene accounts for under half of them, and the cause for the rest is not known. V and J calls and clone size follow that table, whereas D and trimming were derived from the DNA. The sample table shows 85,000 to 100,000 clones, and about 80% are seen once. Roughly a sixth of the sample is in the top ten clones.

This entry is derived from a study of cytomegalovirus exposure and HLA in healthy donors (dated 2017 in TCRdb). General notes on the study: An earlier analysis of fewer than 750 of the donors reported 250 to 350 Gb of sequence data and about 120 million unique TCR beta sequences obtained from approximately 180 million T cells. Approximately 330 gigabases of sequencing data and approximately 92 million unique TCR sequences made up an early release that covered 640 HLA-typed donors. Of the approximately 370 genotyped donors, roughly 76% were placed in the genetic ancestry cluster associated with self-reported Caucasian donors. The study aimed to test whether cataloging public T cell receptors could reveal signatures of past pathogen exposure. The study used immunosequencing to profile the T cell repertoires of 666 subjects and linked those repertoires to cytomegalovirus serostatus. Besides the first cohort of some 670 subjects, a separate validation cohort made up of 120 or so different subjects was used. To predict cytomegalovirus infection status, the study combined high-throughput TCR immunosequencing, statistical association of individual TCRs with disease status, and machine learning. To study patterns of TCR occurrence, a later analysis re-analyzed previously published TCR beta repertoires from 650 to 750 donors and added high-resolution HLA genotyping. In the later analysis, no new phenotypic data were used to find candidate immune exposures; instead, reliance was placed on TCR beta sequences and their occurrence across donors. An earlier analysis of approximately 580 of the donors used high-throughput TCR beta sequencing to judge whether each TCR beta V gene segment behaved as functional or pseudogenic. Donor age, sex, ethnicity and CMV serostatus were collected together with the repertoire data. A later genetic analysis took genome-wide SNP genotypes for about 65% of the 666 donors and used that subset as a discovery cohort. All discovery cohort repertoires had been generated using a single sequencing platform. HLA typing included class I and class II loci at four-digit resolution. The number of typed donors differed by locus: roughly 629-640 for A, B, C, DRB1 and DQB1; 500 to 550 for DQA1; 606 for DPA1; and 450 to 480 for DPB1. Because of strong linkage in the cohort, four or five DR-DQ haplotypes were treated as single units for association and clustering. Among 398 genotyped donors of the cohort, an average of around 250,000 unique TCR beta nucleotide sequences was sequenced per donor, of which about 19% were non-productive. Overall study results and their limits: Because counts were too low, more than 15 rarely observed V segments, including chromosome 9 orphons, were left out of the earlier analysis of over 550 of the donors. Because some donors lacked HLA typing at each locus, the association tests relied only on the typed subset. In an earlier analysis of some 640 of the donors, most TCR beta V segments were observed in productive rearrangements about 87% or about 30% of the time, broadly matching IMGT annotations. Most TCR sequences were seen in very few donors, while some public TCRs were found in many individuals. A few of the identified cytomegalovirus-associated TCR beta chains were confirmed in vitro to be specific for cytomegalovirus antigens. Sequencing depth was assumed to be roughly uniform across donors in the presence/absence analyses, though that assumption may not hold. The study listed 150 to 200 TCR beta chains as associated with cytomegalovirus. V-gene and J-gene trimming of TCR beta chains was associated with a missense DCLRE1C variant in a later genetic analysis, and the association was replicated in an independent cohort. Specific HLA alleles were associated with over 15,000 TCR beta sequences at a false discovery rate of 0.05 in a later analysis. According to the authors, the approach could potentially be generalized to other disease states and immunological phenotypes. In a later analysis, HLA-associated TCR beta chains showed more clonal expansion and lower generation probabilities than non-associated chains that were equally common. In a later analysis, the rate of TCR association differed among HLA loci, with DRB1 alleles having the most associated TCRs and HLA-C alleles having the fewest. Cytomegalovirus status was reported to be diagnosed by the classifier with high specificity and sensitivity in both the original and validation cohorts. According to a later analysis, parvovirus B19, influenza, CMV and Epstein-Barr virus appeared linked to several top co-occurrence clusters. A cluster of highly shared sequence variants was judged likely to be a technical artifact of the sequencing pipeline. A further reported finding was that TCR beta sequences accurately predicted the HLA-A and HLA-B alleles for most subjects in the first cohort. A later analysis found that most CMV-associated TCR beta chains appeared HLA-restricted, with HLA associations seemingly driven largely by CMV exposure. The 87-base-pair reads could not distinguish some IMGT-functional V segments, including TRBV6-2 and TRBV6-3, so those segments were excluded. Linkage disequilibrium might explain the correlated functional status among segregating V segments, but an unknown experimental factor could not be excluded. The only immune exposure information available for the cohort was CMV serostatus. According to a later genetic analysis, donors in an Asian-associated ancestry cluster had fewer N-insertions in productive TCRs than the approximately 690-donor mean. This cohort had only TCR beta chains sequenced, and the lack of alpha or paired-chain data limited which features could be detected. Strong co-occurrence of HLA alleles, especially DR and DQ, made assigning TCR associations to individual alleles difficult.

The cohort was made up of hundreds of healthy bone marrow donors. At the time of sampling, every cohort member was nominally healthy, though immune exposures that went unrecorded were likely present. The donor was CMV seropositive and belonged to the group of 250 to 300 seropositive cohort members. A peripheral blood sample was provided by each donor, and peripheral blood mononuclear cells were used for TCR beta sequencing. The Qiagen DNeasy Blood Extraction Kit was used to extract genomic DNA from the blood cell samples. CDR1 LNHDA and CDR2 SQIVND are derived from the germline V gene (reference sequence). Taken from cysteine to phenylalanine, the CDR3 has 13 residues. The read is trimmed to its CDR3 DNA, 39 bases read in frame from base 1.

The V and J segments used are TRBV19 and TRBJ2-5; the D gene is possibly TRBD1, with 6 bases matching. Judging by the DNA end, TRBJ2-7 fits better; the J call may be wrong. Material: PBMCs. The sequence derives from a man in his sixties in good health and CMV-seropositive. The DNA reads TGTGCCACGGCCAGGGACAAGAACTACGAGCAGTACTTC. It codes for CATARDKNYEQYF.